Each of the 23 T cell receptor beta chains below was sequenced from the same sample in a study of blood T cell repertoires in COVID-19. Using immunoSEQ multiplex PCR, the repertoire was profiled, and TCRdb retains in-frame clones only, with some absent. The sample gives roughly 200,000 clones, around 83% of which show up once; under 30% is in the top ten. Sequencing was performed on PBMCs or T cells enriched from blood (not recorded which). All receptors come from a woman in her 40s in a cohort exposed to, infected with or recovered from COVID-19 (not recorded which).

The genes are TRBV2 and TRBJ2-1, with TRBD1 identical over 7 bases. CDR3 length: 15 residues. The V gene end was trimmed by 6 bases and the J gene end by 0 bases; junction bases not matched to a gene: 5. Germline V gives CDR1 SNHLY, CDR2 FYNNEI. The DNA of the CDR3 is TGTGCCAGCAGGGGGACAGATAGCTCCTACAATGAGCAGTTCTTC. This codes for CASRGTDSSYNEQFF.

This chain links TRBV7-2 with TRBJ1-1, with D hard to call. V lost 5 bases, J lost 3 bases, and 16 bases lay in between. The CDR3 is made up of 15 amino acids. Germline V lookup: CDR1 SGHTA, CDR2 FQGNSA. The CDR3 reads CASSPPTVQDTEAFF. The CDR3 region has the DNA TGTGCCAGCAGCCCCCCGACGGTCCAGGACACTGAAGCTTTCTTT. Using reference TRBV7-2 and TRBJ1-1 for the parts outside the CDR3, the full variable domain is GAGVSQSPSNKVTEKGKDVELRCDPISGHTALYWYRQSLGQGLEFLIYFQGNSAPDKSGLPSDRFSAERTGGSVSTLTIQRTQQEDSAVYLCASSPPTVQDTEAFFGQGTRLTVV.

This clone was seen only once. V usage is TRBV3-1 (or the pseudogene TRBV3-2) and J usage is TRBJ2-1; TRBD2 matches at 8 bases. The J segment lost 4 bases and the V segment lost 2 bases, leaving 10 bases of the junction unmatched. This CDR3 comprises 17 residues. The germline V gene has CDR1 LGHDT and CDR2 YNNKEL (reference sequence). CDR3 amino acids: CASSQTIAGPLYNEQFF. CDR3 in DNA: TGTGCCAGCAGCCAAACTATAGCGGGGCCCTTATACAATGAGCAGTTCTTC.

The chain has TRBV19 and TRBJ1-4; 7 positions agree with TRBD1. Germline CDR1 reads LNHDA; CDR2 reads SQIVND (reference sequence). The CDR3 consists of 13 residues. Trimming at V came to 5 bases and at J to 8 bases, leaving 5 bases not matched to a gene. The CDR3 region is CASSPGTVEKLFF. The CDR3, as DNA: TGTGCCAGTAGTCCAGGGACAGTCGAAAAACTGTTTTTT.

The V gene is TRBV12-3 or TRBV12-4, the J gene TRBJ2-7; D is unresolved. The CDR3 extends over 11 amino acids. The V gene lost 2 bases and the J gene lost 5 bases, with 4 bases spanning the gap. The CDR3 region has the DNA TGTGCCAGCAGTTTACTCCACGAGCAGTACTTC. Translating gives CASSLLHEQYF.

A remark on this clone: Other nucleotide sequences in the sample specify the same CDR3. V usage is TRBV5-1 and J usage is TRBJ2-7; TRBD1 agrees at 8 bases. The germline gives CDR1 SGHRS, CDR2 YFSETQ. V lost 4 bases to trimming and J lost 4 bases; unmatched junction nucleotides: 4. The CDR3 consists of 13 residues. The CDR3, as DNA: TGCGCCAGCAGCCTTACAGGGGGATACGAGCAGTACTTC. This gives the protein CASSLTGGYEQYF.

The V call is TRBV28, the J call TRBJ1-1; TRBD1 agrees at 9 bases. J gave up 3 bases and V 6 bases, and 17 bases lay outside the gene matches. Per the germline V gene, CDR1 is MDHEN and CDR2 is SYDVKM. This CDR3 is 18 amino acids long. CDR3 loop: CASSQPMGGQGWDTEAFF. As DNA, the CDR3 is TGTGCCAGCAGCCAACCGATGGGCGGACAGGGGTGGGACACTGAAGCTTTCTTT.

The chain recombines TRBV7-2 with TRBJ1-3, with unresolved D. Trimming took off 4 bases at V and 4 bases at J, with 17 bases between the two ends. Germline V gives CDR1 SGHTA, CDR2 FQGNSA. The CDR3 length is 16 residues. CDR3 loop: CASSWSISGYGNTIYF. The CDR3 nucleotides are TGTGCCAGCAGCTGGTCCATTTCGGGATACGGAAACACCATATATTTT.

This sequence joins TRBV28 and TRBJ1-2; 7 bases match TRBD1. Germline V lookup: CDR1 MDHEN, CDR2 SYDVKM. The V gene end was trimmed by 3 bases and the J gene end by 8 bases; junction bases not matched to a gene: 9. The length of the CDR3 is 14 residues. The CDR3 DNA reads as TGTGCCAGCAGTTTCTCTCATACAGGGGACGGCTACACCTTC. Amino acid sequence: CASSFSHTGDGYTF.

V gene TRBV5-4 combines with J gene TRBJ1-2; D not resolved. There are 13 residues in the CDR3. Germline V gene sequence: CDR1 SGHNT, CDR2 YYREEE (reference sequence). The ends were cut back, 4 bases at V and 4 bases at J, with 11 bases in the middle. The CDR3 DNA follows: TGTGCCAGCAGCCCGGTCTCGGGCTATGGCTACACCTTC. This gives the protein CASSPVSGYGYTF.

This clone was seen once. The chain is built from TRBV7-2 and TRBJ2-7, with 7 bases matching TRBD1. V lost 0 bases and J lost 9; bases outside the gene matches: 8. The CDR3 has 14 residues. The germline CDR1 and CDR2 sequences are SGHTA and FQGNSA. CDR3 nucleotides: TGTGCCAGCAGCTTAGCGGTAGGGGGCAAGGGGCAGTACTTC. It codes for CASSLAVGGKGQYF.

The V and J genes are TRBV6-1 and TRBJ2-7, with 7 bases that match TRBD2. Germline loops: CDR1 MNHNS, CDR2 SASEGT. V shed 1 base and J 3 bases; nucleotides not matched to a gene: 6. CDR3 length equals 15 residues. CDR3 amino acids: CASSEDAGGSYEQYF. In DNA, the CDR3 is TGTGCCAGCAGTGAAGATGCTGGCGGGAGCTACGAGCAGTACTTC.

This chain uses TRBV27 with TRBJ2-4; TRBD1 agrees at 8 bases. After removal of 4 bases from V and 9 bases from J, the junction contained 11 bases not matched to a gene. The CDR3 spans 15 residues. CDR1 and CDR2 (germline): MNHEY, SMNVEV (reference sequence). This CDR3 reads CASSSTPTGTGIQYF. In DNA form, the CDR3 reads TGTGCCAGCAGTTCAACCCCCACCGGGACAGGCATTCAGTACTTC.

The chain combines TRBV21-1 with TRBJ2-1; the table calls TRBD1, which could not be checked here. TRBV21-1 is a listed pseudogene. The CDR3 consists of 16 residues. Written as DNA, the CDR3 is TGTGCCAGCAGCAAAGCGCGGGACAGGGAAGGCAATGAGCAGTTCTTC. It yields the protein CASSKARDREGNEQFF.

This chain uses TRBV5-1 with TRBJ1-2; maybe TRBD1 (5 bases). This CDR3 has 14 amino acids. The V and J ends lost 4 bases and 4 bases respectively, with 14 bases between them. CDR1 is SGHRS and CDR2 is YFSETQ in the germline V gene. CDR3 DNA sequence: TGCGCCAGCAGCGGGGCCCCAGGGATCTATGGCTACACCTTC. Translation gives CASSGAPGIYGYTF. Full variable domain (remainder filled in from reference TRBV5-1 and TRBJ1-2): KAGVTQTPRYLIKTRGQQVTLSCSPISGHRSVSWYQQTPGQGLQFLFEYFSETQRNKGNFPGRFSGRQFSNSRSEMNVSTLELGDSALYLCASSGAPGIYGYTFGSGTRLTVV.

This rearrangement joins TRBV6-5 to TRBJ1-5; D remains unclear. The germline V and J ends were trimmed by 7 bases and 4 bases, with 11 bases remaining between them. The CDR3 consists of 13 residues. CDR1 is MNHEY and CDR2 is SVGAGI in the germline V gene. The CDR3 DNA reads as TGTGCCAGCACCGAGGGTTGGAATCAGCCCCAGCATTTT. Its translation: CASTEGWNQPQHF.

The chain employs TRBV19 and TRBJ1-5; D remains unclear. V was pared by 3 bases and J by 5 bases, with 14 bases between. CDR1 LNHDA and CDR2 SQIVND come from the germline V gene (reference sequence). CDR3 length: 15 amino acids. The CDR3 spells CASSITVLTDQPQHF. The CDR3, as DNA: TGTGCCAGTAGTATTACGGTCCTAACGGATCAGCCCCAGCATTTT. The full variable domain, its missing parts supplied by reference TRBV19 and TRBJ1-5, is DGGITQSPKYLFRKEGQNVTLSCEQNLNHDAMYWYRQDPGQGLRLIYYSQIVNDFQKGDIAEGYSVSREKKESFPLTVTSAQKNPTAFYLCASSITVLTDQPQHFGDGTRLSIL.

This chain uses TRBV13 with TRBJ2-7, with 8 bases fitting TRBD1. CDR1 and CDR2 (germline): PRHDT, FYEKMQ (reference sequence). CDR3 length equals 16 residues. The trim removed 4 bases at V and 2 bases at J, leaving 10 bases unmatched. The CDR3 here is CASSSSARDRPYEQYF. The CDR3 DNA follows: TGTGCCAGCAGCTCCTCCGCCCGGGACAGGCCCTACGAGCAGTACTTC.

The CDR3 is CASSDRDRESGELFF. The CDR3 coding sequence is TGTGCCAGTAGTGACCGGGACAGGGAGTCCGGGGAGCTGTTTTTT. V usage is TRBV19 and J usage is TRBJ2-2; 9 bases are shared with TRBD1. The CDR3 has 15 amino acids. Germline CDR1 LNHDA, CDR2 SQIVND (reference sequence). With V trimmed by 5 bases and J by 6 bases, 7 bases remained unmatched.

V is TRBV6-4 and J is TRBJ2-3, with 9 bases that match TRBD2. Germline V gene lookup returns CDR1 MRHNA and CDR2 SNTAGT. V lost 2 bases, J lost 4 bases, and 1 base stayed unmatched. This CDR3 is 14 amino acids long. The CDR3 region has the DNA TGTGCCAGCAGTGACACTAGCGGGCCAGATACGCAGTATTTT. It yields the protein CASSDTSGPDTQYF.

The V call is TRBV11-2, the J call TRBJ2-1, with D unclear. Germline CDR1 reads SGHAT; CDR2 reads FQNNGV. The CDR3 length is 14 residues. Trimming removed 1 base from V and 5 bases from J, with 9 bases in between. CDR3 residues: CASSLGHADNEQFF. In nucleotides, the CDR3 is TGTGCCAGCAGCTTAGGACACGCCGACAATGAGCAGTTCTTC.

The chain is built from TRBV6-5 and TRBJ2-1; 7 bases agree with TRBD2. Germline V lookup: CDR1 MNHEY, CDR2 SVGAGI. After removal of 5 bases from V and 9 bases from J, the junction contained 10 bases not matched to a gene. The CDR3 covers 14 residues. The CDR3 nucleotides are TGTGCCAGCAGTCCACTAGCGAGTAGTCTTGAGCAGTTCTTC. This encodes CASSPLASSLEQFF.

The DNA for the CDR3 is TGTGCCAGCAGTGGACAGGGATCGGGATCACCCCTCCACTTT. This codes for CASSGQGSGSPLHF. The rearrangement links TRBV28 to TRBJ1-6; 8 nucleotides align to TRBD1. This CDR3 has 14 amino acids. J gave up 10 bases and V 5 bases, and 7 bases lay outside the gene matches. Looked up from germline, CDR1 is MDHEN and CDR2 is SYDVKM. Full variable domain (rest looked up from reference TRBV28 and TRBJ1-6): DVKVTQSSRYLVKRTGEKVFLECVQDMDHENMFWYRQDPGLGLRLIYFSYDVKMKEKGDIPEGYSVSREKKERFSLILESASTNQTSMYLCASSGQGSGSPLHFGNGTRLTVT.